This T cell receptor (beta chain) was found in a study of blood T cell repertoires in COVID-19. Turning to the study itself: The United States, Italy and Spain were the sources of the acute and convalescent COVID-19 samples. T cells, B-cell-depleted T cells, or PBMCs provided the cDNA or gDNA that served as material.

CDR3 length: 12 residues. Trimming took off 3 bases at V and 14 bases at J, with 11 bases between the two ends. The V gene's germline CDR1 is MNHEY and CDR2 SMNVEV (reference sequence). Original data processing: How many nucleated cells were present was estimated from reference gene primer amplification. Assay: immunoSEQ multiplex PCR; the TCRdb copy retains only in-frame clones and omits some. V and J calls and clone size follow that table, whereas D and trimming were derived from the DNA. This table has more than 200,000 clones, roughly 88% appearing once. The sample comprised peripheral blood. The chain employs TRBV27 and TRBJ1-6; no reliable D call. This TCR was recovered from a woman in her thirties or forties who had recovered from COVID-19. Here the CDR3 DNA reads TGTGCCAGCAGTTTCCCAGCCGGGTCCCTCCACTTT. As protein: CASSFPAGSLHF.